A selection of T cell receptor beta chains follows, all from one sample in a study of CD8+CD57+ T cells in acquired aplastic anemia. MiXCR, applied by TCRdb to the reads, yields one record per CDR3 protein. The sample yields 160,000 or so distinct CDR3 sequences, 70% to 75% seen once. Specimen: sorted CD4+, CD8+, or CD8+CD57+ T cells (not recorded which) from PBMCs. The receptors originated from a human donor with aplastic anemia. Both conserved end residues are part of each CDR3. A D gene is named only where the DNA matches it firmly. Not every row has a clone size; where given, it reads once, few, many or a size class.

d_call: NA; j_call: TRBJ2-5; clone_size: NA; v_call: TRBV15; cdr3_aa: CATSRDPWEPQYF; cdr3_nt: TGTGCCACCAGCAGAGATCCCTGGGAGCCCCAGTACTTC
d_call: NA; j_call: TRBJ1-2; clone_size: NA; v_call: TRBV6-5; cdr3_aa: CASSYSFRGRVGGYTF; cdr3_nt: TGTGCCAGCAGTTACTCGTTCCGTGGAAGGGTGGGCGGCTACACCTTC
d_call: NA; j_call: TRBJ2-2; clone_size: NA; v_call: TRBV7-2; cdr3_aa: CASSSQGGAGELFF; cdr3_nt: TGTGCCAGCAGCTCACAGGGTGGGGCCGGGGAGCTGTTTTTT
d_call: NA; j_call: TRBJ2-7; clone_size: NA; v_call: TRBV10-3; cdr3_aa: CATATVGEQYF; cdr3_nt: TGTGCCACCGCGACGGTGGGGGAGCAGTACTTC
d_call: TRBD1; j_call: TRBJ2-1; clone_size: NA; v_call: TRBV5-6; cdr3_aa: CASSFWDRGLNEQFF; cdr3_nt: TGTGCCAGCAGCTTTTGGGACAGGGGCCTTAATGAGCAGTTCTTC
d_call: NA; j_call: TRBJ1-1; clone_size: NA; v_call: TRBV2; cdr3_aa: CASQVVVTSEAFF; cdr3_nt: TGTGCCAGCCAAGTGGTGGTTACGTCCGAAGCTTTCTTT
d_call: NA; j_call: TRBJ2-1; clone_size: many; v_call: TRBV6-1; cdr3_aa: CASSGQGHNEQFF; cdr3_nt: TGTGCCAGCAGTGGGCAGGGGCACAATGAGCAGTTCTTC
d_call: NA; j_call: TRBJ1-1; clone_size: NA; v_call: TRBV6-4; cdr3_aa: CASSEGETDEAFF; cdr3_nt: TGTGCCAGCAGCGAGGGCGAGACAGATGAAGCCTTCTTT
d_call: NA; j_call: TRBJ2-7; clone_size: NA; v_call: TRBV19; cdr3_aa: CASSIGGGAYEQYF; cdr3_nt: TGTGCCAGTAGTATAGGAGGGGGGGCCTACGAGCAGTACTTC
d_call: TRBD1; j_call: TRBJ1-3; clone_size: NA; v_call: TRBV19; cdr3_aa: CASSRQGEGNTIYF; cdr3_nt: TGTGCCAGTAGTCGGCAGGGGGAAGGAAACACCATATATTTT
d_call: TRBD1; j_call: TRBJ2-7; clone_size: few; v_call: TRBV6-5; cdr3_aa: CASSRWEAGGLHYEQYF; cdr3_nt: TGTGCCAGCAGTCGGTGGGAGGCAGGGGGCCTTCACTACGAGCAGTACTTC
d_call: NA; j_call: TRBJ2-3; clone_size: NA; v_call: TRBV7-2; cdr3_aa: CASSKGGYSTDTQYF; cdr3_nt: TGTGCCAGCAGTAAAGGGGGTTATAGCACAGATACGCAGTATTTT
d_call: TRBD1; j_call: TRBJ1-1; clone_size: NA; v_call: TRBV7-9; cdr3_aa: CASSLGGQGGEAFF; cdr3_nt: TGTGCCAGCAGCTTAGGGGGACAGGGAGGTGAAGCTTTCTTT
d_call: TRBD1; j_call: TRBJ1-3; clone_size: few; v_call: TRBV9; cdr3_aa: CASSRQGDTIYF; cdr3_nt: TGTGCCAGCAGCCGACAGGGAGACACCATATATTTT
d_call: NA; j_call: TRBJ1-6; clone_size: NA; v_call: TRBV19; cdr3_aa: CASSLEMGYNSPLHF; cdr3_nt: TGTGCCAGTAGTCTCGAAATGGGGTATAATTCACCCCTCCACTTT
d_call: TRBD1; j_call: TRBJ1-1; clone_size: few; v_call: TRBV29-1; cdr3_aa: CSVEGRGTTEAFF; cdr3_nt: TGCAGCGTTGAGGGCAGGGGGACCACTGAAGCTTTCTTT
d_call: TRBD1; j_call: TRBJ2-7; clone_size: few; v_call: TRBV4-1; cdr3_aa: CASSVRTGGNEQYF; cdr3_nt: TGCGCCAGCAGCGTAAGGACAGGGGGGAACGAGCAGTACTTC
d_call: TRBD2; j_call: TRBJ2-1; clone_size: NA; v_call: TRBV7-6; cdr3_aa: CASSSGLAEPVSVGNEQFF; cdr3_nt: TGTGCCAGCAGCTCAGGACTAGCGGAACCTGTTAGCGTCGGTAATGAGCAGTTCTTC
d_call: NA; j_call: TRBJ2-7; clone_size: NA; v_call: TRBV9; cdr3_aa: CASSVEGVLEQYF; cdr3_nt: TGTGCCAGCAGCGTCGAAGGGGTTCTGGAGCAGTACTTC
d_call: NA; j_call: TRBJ2-7; clone_size: NA; v_call: TRBV20-1; cdr3_aa: CSASRRSYEQYF; cdr3_nt: TGCAGTGCTAGTAGGCGGAGCTACGAGCAGTACTTC
d_call: TRBD2; j_call: TRBJ2-3; clone_size: once; v_call: TRBV20-1; cdr3_aa: CSARTTSGSTDTQYF; cdr3_nt: TGCAGTGCTAGAACCACTAGCGGAAGCACAGATACGCAGTATTTT
d_call: TRBD2; j_call: TRBJ2-7; clone_size: NA; v_call: TRBV29-1; cdr3_aa: CSVTLAGSYEQYF; cdr3_nt: TGCAGCGTTACACTAGCGGGATCCTACGAGCAGTACTTC
d_call: NA; j_call: TRBJ2-1; clone_size: few; v_call: TRBV24-1; cdr3_aa: CATSDLRGGYNEQFF; cdr3_nt: TGTGCCACCAGTGATTTGCGGGGTGGGTACAATGAGCAGTTCTTC
d_call: NA; j_call: TRBJ2-4; clone_size: NA; v_call: TRBV7-9; cdr3_aa: CASSSLVRKNIQYF; cdr3_nt: TGTGCCAGCAGCTCCCTCGTACGCAAAAACATTCAGTACTTC
d_call: TRBD1; j_call: TRBJ1-6; clone_size: NA; v_call: TRBV19; cdr3_aa: CASSMGDRGSNSPLHF; cdr3_nt: TGTGCCAGTAGTATGGGGGACAGGGGGAGTAATTCACCCCTCCACTTT
d_call: NA; j_call: TRBJ2-5; clone_size: NA; v_call: TRBV10-3; cdr3_aa: CASRYSVQETQYF; cdr3_nt: TGTGCCAGCAGGTACAGCGTCCAAGAGACCCAGTACTTC
d_call: NA; j_call: TRBJ2-3; clone_size: many; v_call: TRBV6-1; cdr3_aa: CASHQLDTDTQYF; cdr3_nt: TGTGCCAGCCACCAGCTCGACACAGATACGCAGTATTTT
d_call: NA; j_call: TRBJ1-5; clone_size: NA; v_call: TRBV20-1; cdr3_aa: CSARDRVGQPQHF; cdr3_nt: TGCAGTGCTAGAGACAGGGTAGGACAGCCCCAGCATTTT
d_call: NA; j_call: TRBJ2-7; clone_size: NA; v_call: TRBV2; cdr3_aa: CASSLQGNPYEQYF; cdr3_nt: TGTGCCAGCAGCCTCCAGGGGAACCCCTACGAGCAGTACTTC
d_call: TRBD2; j_call: TRBJ2-1; clone_size: NA; v_call: TRBV7-3; cdr3_aa: CASSPPLRLAQRGNEQFF; cdr3_nt: TGTGCCAGCAGCCCCCCCCTGCGACTAGCTCAAAGAGGGAATGAGCAGTTCTTC
d_call: NA; j_call: TRBJ2-7; clone_size: few; v_call: TRBV7-2; cdr3_aa: CASSAWDGAYEQYF; cdr3_nt: TGTGCCAGCAGCGCCTGGGACGGTGCCTACGAGCAGTACTTC
d_call: TRBD2; j_call: TRBJ2-5; clone_size: NA; v_call: TRBV5-1; cdr3_aa: CASTEPGTSGFETQYF; cdr3_nt: TGCGCCAGCACCGAACCCGGGACTAGCGGCTTCGAGACCCAGTACTTC
d_call: NA; j_call: TRBJ1-4; clone_size: NA; v_call: TRBV7-6; cdr3_aa: CASSQTRGGQPLFF; cdr3_nt: TGTGCCAGCAGCCAGACTCGGGGAGGGCAGCCACTGTTTTTT
d_call: NA; j_call: TRBJ2-7; clone_size: NA; v_call: TRBV20-1; cdr3_aa: CSARRNTGGVLEQYF; cdr3_nt: TGCAGTGCTAGACGTAATACGGGGGGCGTTCTGGAGCAGTACTTC
d_call: TRBD2; j_call: TRBJ2-7; clone_size: NA; v_call: TRBV29-1; cdr3_aa: CSVEGGQESYEQYF; cdr3_nt: TGCAGCGTTGAGGGAGGGCAGGAATCCTACGAGCAGTACTTC
d_call: NA; j_call: TRBJ2-1; clone_size: NA; v_call: TRBV7-8; cdr3_aa: CASSPEQVEQFF; cdr3_nt: TGTGCCAGCAGCCCAGAGCAAGTTGAGCAGTTCTTC
d_call: TRBD1; j_call: TRBJ1-1; clone_size: once; v_call: TRBV6-5; cdr3_aa: CASSSLEDRANTEAFF; cdr3_nt: TGTGCCAGCAGTTCCCTAGAGGACAGGGCGAACACTGAAGCTTTCTTT
d_call: TRBD2; j_call: TRBJ2-7; clone_size: NA; v_call: TRBV7-9; cdr3_aa: CAAGGGTYEQYF; cdr3_nt: TGTGCGGCGGGGGGGGGAACCTACGAGCAGTACTTC
d_call: TRBD2; j_call: TRBJ2-2; clone_size: NA; v_call: TRBV7-2; cdr3_aa: CATGVPLAGVHGELFF; cdr3_nt: TGTGCCACCGGGGTCCCCCTAGCGGGAGTGCACGGGGAGCTGTTTTTT
d_call: NA; j_call: TRBJ2-5; clone_size: few; v_call: TRBV6-5; cdr3_aa: CASSQGETQYF; cdr3_nt: TGTGCCAGCAGTCAAGGGGAGACCCAGTACTTC
d_call: NA; j_call: TRBJ2-5; clone_size: NA; v_call: TRBV9; cdr3_aa: CASSAHRGETQYF; cdr3_nt: TGTGCCAGCAGCGCCCACCGGGGAGAGACCCAGTACTTC
d_call: NA; j_call: TRBJ1-5; clone_size: few; v_call: TRBV2; cdr3_aa: CASSALQAQPQHF; cdr3_nt: TGTGCCAGCAGTGCTCTACAAGCTCAGCCCCAGCATTTT
d_call: TRBD1; j_call: TRBJ1-2; clone_size: NA; v_call: TRBV20-1; cdr3_aa: CSAGRQGANYGYTF; cdr3_nt: TGCAGTGCTGGTAGACAGGGGGCGAACTATGGCTACACCTTC
d_call: NA; j_call: TRBJ2-5; clone_size: NA; v_call: TRBV7-9; cdr3_aa: CASSWGAAETQYF; cdr3_nt: TGTGCCAGCAGTTGGGGGGCCGCCGAGACCCAGTACTTC
d_call: NA; j_call: TRBJ1-1; clone_size: NA; v_call: TRBV2; cdr3_aa: CATPGPMNTEAFF; cdr3_nt: TGTGCCACCCCGGGACCGATGAACACTGAAGCTTTCTTT
d_call: TRBD1; j_call: TRBJ2-7; clone_size: few; v_call: TRBV7-9; cdr3_aa: CASSLALGDSYEQYF; cdr3_nt: TGTGCCAGCAGCTTAGCGCTAGGGGACAGCTACGAGCAGTACTTC
d_call: NA; j_call: TRBJ1-3; clone_size: NA; v_call: TRBV7-2; cdr3_aa: CASSWSSGNTIYF; cdr3_nt: TGTGCCAGCAGCTGGAGCTCTGGAAACACCATATATTTT
d_call: NA; j_call: TRBJ1-6; clone_size: NA; v_call: TRBV20-1; cdr3_aa: CSASSGPSSPLHF; cdr3_nt: TGCAGTGCTAGTTCAGGGCCTTCATCACCCCTCCACTTT
d_call: NA; j_call: TRBJ2-2; clone_size: NA; v_call: TRBV24-1; cdr3_aa: CATSGVTTGNTGELFF; cdr3_nt: TGTGCCACCAGTGGAGTGACCACAGGGAACACCGGGGAGCTGTTTTTT
d_call: TRBD1; j_call: TRBJ2-7; clone_size: NA; v_call: TRBV19; cdr3_aa: CASSAPPGTGSYGQYF; cdr3_nt: TGTGCCAGTAGTGCCCCTCCCGGGACAGGGTCCTACGGGCAGTACTTC
d_call: NA; j_call: TRBJ2-1; clone_size: NA; v_call: TRBV20-1; cdr3_aa: CSASQYNEQFF; cdr3_nt: TGCAGCGCTAGCCAATACAATGAGCAGTTCTTC
d_call: TRBD1; j_call: TRBJ1-2; clone_size: NA; v_call: TRBV9; cdr3_aa: CASEDRAWGYTF; cdr3_nt: TGTGCCAGCGAAGACAGGGCTTGGGGCTACACCTTC
d_call: NA; j_call: TRBJ1-3; clone_size: NA; v_call: TRBV2; cdr3_aa: CASSGQPGSGNTIYF; cdr3_nt: TGTGCCAGCAGTGGACAGCCCGGCTCTGGAAACACCATATATTTT
d_call: NA; j_call: TRBJ1-1; clone_size: NA; v_call: TRBV20-1; cdr3_aa: CSATGGNTEAFF; cdr3_nt: TGCAGTGCTACGGGGGGCAACACTGAAGCTTTCTTT
d_call: TRBD2; j_call: TRBJ2-4; clone_size: NA; v_call: TRBV20-1; cdr3_aa: CSARVGEGRLGKNIQYF; cdr3_nt: TGCAGTGCTAGAGTAGGGGAGGGCCGATTAGGCAAAAACATTCAGTACTTC
d_call: NA; j_call: TRBJ1-6; clone_size: NA; v_call: TRBV19; cdr3_aa: CASSIKRNSPLHF; cdr3_nt: TGTGCCAGTAGTATAAAAAGGAATTCACCCCTCCACTTT